This TCR beta chain was recorded in a study of cytomegalovirus exposure and HLA in healthy donors. The study's findings and limits: An Asian-associated ancestry cluster reportedly showed fewer N-insertions than the approximately 630-donor mean in a later analysis.

Primers included in the PCR were 60 Vbeta and 13 Jbeta primers. The assay was immunoSEQ multiplex PCR, and TCRdb's table has in-frame clones only and misses some. The data show about 160,000 clones, about 77% seen once. Points on this clone: Antigen: not known.

V lost 11 bases and J lost 5; bases outside the gene matches: 7. This CDR3 has 13 residues. Germline V gives CDR1 LNHDA, CDR2 SQIVND (reference sequence). This chain connects TRBV19 to TRBJ2-1, with 9 bases aligning to TRBD2. The sample was PBMCs. This receptor was obtained from a young man in good health and CMV-seropositive. CDR3 sequence reads: CASSASGNNEQFF. As DNA, the CDR3 is TGTGCCTCTTCCGCTAGCGGGAACAATGAGCAGTTCTTC.